Listed below are T cell receptor beta chains from one sample, sequenced in a study of blood T cells in healthy people across ages. One entry per CDR3 protein, called by TCRdb with MiXCR from the 5' RACE reads. The data contain 650,000 to 1,000,000 distinct CDR3 sequences, about half of them singletons. The sample consisted of blood. Receptor source: a man older than 75 in good health. Both conserved end residues are trimmed from each CDR3. The order of the fields is CDR3 protein, V gene, J gene.

CDR3aa: ASRNTGTGGEQY
v_gene: TRBV28
j_gene: TRBJ2-5

CDR3aa: ASSFRSGPQH
v_gene: TRBV7-2
j_gene: TRBJ1-5

CDR3aa: ASSIRGTLVSYEQY
v_gene: TRBV3-1
j_gene: TRBJ2-7

CDR3aa: SARVSAGETQY
v_gene: TRBV20-1
j_gene: TRBJ2-5

CDR3aa: SAREAISGYT
v_gene: TRBV20-1
j_gene: TRBJ1-2

CDR3aa: ASSYPGTYQETQF
v_gene: TRBV12-3/TRBV12-4
j_gene: NA

CDR3aa: SARGPTSGLYNEQF
v_gene: TRBV20-1
j_gene: TRBJ2-1

CDR3aa: SVSGGGYEQY
v_gene: TRBV29-1
j_gene: TRBJ2-7

CDR3aa: SARVWGGTEAF
v_gene: TRBV20-1
j_gene: TRBJ1-1

CDR3aa: SVENTAAEAF
v_gene: TRBV29-1
j_gene: TRBJ1-1

CDR3aa: ASILYGGFYEQY
v_gene: TRBV11-2
j_gene: TRBJ2-7

CDR3aa: ASSLNPSGSSYEQY
v_gene: TRBV25-1
j_gene: TRBJ2-7

CDR3aa: ASSDGYSGNTIY
v_gene: TRBV7-8
j_gene: TRBJ1-3

CDR3aa: SERTGKETQY
v_gene: TRBV29-1
j_gene: TRBJ2-5

CDR3aa: ASSEGGGETQY
v_gene: TRBV25-1
j_gene: TRBJ2-5

CDR3aa: ASSPQRDRAPTEQY
v_gene: TRBV28
j_gene: TRBJ2-7

CDR3aa: SGTSGRKTYEQY
v_gene: TRBV20-1
j_gene: TRBJ2-7

CDR3aa: ASSLFLAGSPDPGANVLT
v_gene: TRBV27
j_gene: TRBJ2-6

CDR3aa: ASSLVAGAQGEQF
v_gene: TRBV19
j_gene: TRBJ2-1

CDR3aa: ATSRDLGYEQF
v_gene: TRBV15
j_gene: TRBJ2-1

CDR3aa: ASSETGLLYEQY
v_gene: TRBV5-1
j_gene: TRBJ2-7

CDR3aa: SVRTGEGPDTQY
v_gene: TRBV29-1
j_gene: TRBJ2-3

CDR3aa: ASSYSPGVNTEAF
v_gene: TRBV6-2/TRBV6-3
j_gene: TRBJ1-1

CDR3aa: ASSPSGTGEQY
v_gene: TRBV5-1
j_gene: TRBJ2-7

CDR3aa: SANPGLAASSYNEQY
v_gene: TRBV20-1
j_gene: TRBJ2-7

CDR3aa: ASSPPGGGLTDTQY
v_gene: TRBV28
j_gene: TRBJ2-3

CDR3aa: TSSQAPRIGEQF
v_gene: TRBV4-3
j_gene: TRBJ2-1

CDR3aa: AWSDRLRGEKLF
v_gene: TRBV30
j_gene: TRBJ1-4

CDR3aa: SAKMGGRRTNTEAF
v_gene: TRBV29-1
j_gene: TRBJ1-1

CDR3aa: SAAADTQY
v_gene: TRBV20-1
j_gene: TRBJ2-3

CDR3aa: SADSIGGLAGVKF
v_gene: TRBV20-1
j_gene: TRBJ2-1

CDR3aa: ASTKGGGPNTGELF
v_gene: TRBV11-3
j_gene: TRBJ2-2

CDR3aa: ASSRTVASYEQY
v_gene: TRBV7-2
j_gene: NA

CDR3aa: ATSREAGSGANVLT
v_gene: TRBV15
j_gene: TRBJ2-6

CDR3aa: SAGKTGGSEKLF
v_gene: TRBV20-1
j_gene: TRBJ1-4

CDR3aa: ASSRGNYEQY
v_gene: TRBV28
j_gene: NA

CDR3aa: ASSLGPVRDIQY
v_gene: TRBV11-3
j_gene: TRBJ2-4

CDR3aa: AISESTSGRPNTGELF
v_gene: TRBV10-3
j_gene: TRBJ2-2

CDR3aa: SARDSETYMGSYEQY
v_gene: TRBV20-1
j_gene: NA

CDR3aa: ASSLSARALSEQF
v_gene: TRBV28
j_gene: TRBJ2-1

CDR3aa: ASSVGDRAHNEQF
v_gene: TRBV7-9
j_gene: TRBJ2-1

CDR3aa: ASSSPRRDSQETQY
v_gene: TRBV27
j_gene: TRBJ2-5

CDR3aa: ASRTSGTINEQY
v_gene: TRBV12-3/TRBV12-4
j_gene: NA

CDR3aa: ASSPRGDYEQY
v_gene: TRBV3-1
j_gene: TRBJ2-7

CDR3aa: ASSQLQRVTEQY
v_gene: TRBV3-1
j_gene: NA

CDR3aa: SARGNSGSGDEQF
v_gene: TRBV20-1
j_gene: TRBJ2-1

CDR3aa: ASTRTGYSYNEQF
v_gene: TRBV6-5
j_gene: TRBJ2-1

CDR3aa: ASSAGGLYGYT
v_gene: TRBV12-3/TRBV12-4
j_gene: TRBJ1-2